This TCR beta chain appears in the sequencing data of a study of graft-versus-host responses after intestinal transplantation. Study in general: Isolated intestinal, liver-intestinal, or multivisceral transplants were what recipients had. Recipients across the board were started on anti-thymocyte globulin induction, then kept on tacrolimus and steroids for two to three years. Study-wide results and caveats: Circulating GvH clone levels at their peak were associated with HvG declines (early post-transplant).

In the case of this clone: Its specificity is not known.

Germline V gene sequence: CDR1 MNHEY, CDR2 SVGAGI. This CDR3 has 15 amino acids. Trimming at V came to 4 bases and at J to 1 base, leaving 5 bases not matched to a gene. Clones were sequenced by immunoSEQ multiplex PCR, and TCRdb holds only the in-frame ones, with some missing. The sample records over 55,000 clones, under 90% being singletons. V usage is TRBV6-5 and J usage is TRBJ1-1; 8 bases map to TRBD1. This sequence originates from a human donor who was the organ donor for an intestinal transplant. Sample: unstimulated CD4+ T cells sorted from spleen or lymph node cells, taken before transplant. The CDR3 spells CASSSRDRWNTEAFF. In nucleotides, the CDR3 is TGTGCCAGCAGTTCCCGGGACAGGTGGAACACTGAAGCTTTCTTT.